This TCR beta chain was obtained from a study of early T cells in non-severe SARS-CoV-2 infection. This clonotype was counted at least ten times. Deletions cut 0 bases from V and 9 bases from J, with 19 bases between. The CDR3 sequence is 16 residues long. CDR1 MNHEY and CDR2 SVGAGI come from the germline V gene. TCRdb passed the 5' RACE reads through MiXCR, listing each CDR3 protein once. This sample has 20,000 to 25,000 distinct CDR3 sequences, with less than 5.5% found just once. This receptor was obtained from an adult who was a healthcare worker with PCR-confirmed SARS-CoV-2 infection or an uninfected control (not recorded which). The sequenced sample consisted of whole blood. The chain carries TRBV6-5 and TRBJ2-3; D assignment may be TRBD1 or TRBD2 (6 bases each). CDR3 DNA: TGTGCCAGCAGTTACTCGGAGGGGGGCTGGATGGGGACGCAGTATTTT. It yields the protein CASSYSEGGWMGTQYF.